Listed here are 5 T cell receptor beta chains from one sample, sequenced in a study of blood T cell repertoires in COVID-19. The protocol was immunoSEQ multiplex PCR, while the TCRdb copy is restricted to in-frame clones and leaves out a portion. The data contain fewer than 250,000 clones, roughly 86% of them seen just once; the ten biggest clones take up around 2.7%. Sequenced material: peripheral blood. Every receptor here comes from a man between 60 and 70 years old with acute or convalescent COVID-19.

The rearrangement joins TRBV7-9 to TRBJ2-1, with D possibly matching TRBD2 (7 bases). The V end lost 5 bases, the J end lost 4 bases, and 21 bases lay between the germline ends. This CDR3 is built from 17 residues. Per the germline V gene, CDR1 is SEHNR and CDR2 is FQNEAQ (reference sequence). The chain's CDR3 is CASSPRLGGVGYNEQFF. CDR3 coding DNA: TGTGCCAGCAGCCCTAGGCTAGGGGGGGTTGGGTACAATGAGCAGTTCTTC.

This clone was observed a single time. The chain recombines TRBV10-3 with TRBJ1-2, with 9 bases lining up with TRBD1. This CDR3 contains 13 residues. With 4 bases clipped from V and 3 bases from J, the junction kept 0 bases outside the gene matches. Germline CDR1 reads ENHRY; CDR2 reads SYGVKD. CDR3 amino acids: CAISGQGDYGYTF. The CDR3 DNA is TGTGCCATCAGTGGACAGGGGGACTATGGCTACACCTTC.

The V gene is TRBV6-5, the J gene TRBJ2-1; 10 bases match TRBD1. This CDR3 has 15 amino acids. J gave up 2 bases and V 7 bases, and 5 bases lay outside the gene matches. Germline assignment: CDR1 MNHEY and CDR2 SVGAGI. CDR3 bases: TGTGCCAGCATGATGGGGACAGGGGCCTACAATGAGCAGTTCTTC. Translated: CASMMGTGAYNEQFF.

V gene TRBV6-5 combines with J gene TRBJ2-2, with D perhaps TRBD2 (7 bases). Trimming took off 2 bases at V and 6 bases at J, with 16 bases between the two ends. There are 16 residues in the CDR3. The V gene's germline CDR1 is MNHEY and CDR2 SVGAGI. The CDR3 protein is CASSYLIAGAPGELFF. The DNA for the CDR3 is TGTGCCAGCAGTTACCTAATCGCGGGGGCTCCCGGGGAGCTGTTTTTT.

The chain uses TRBV10-2 and TRBJ1-1; weak D call: TRBD1 (6 bases). From germline, CDR1 is WSHSY and CDR2 SAAADI. V was cut by 10 bases and J by 0 bases, with 21 bases left in between. CDR3 length: 16 amino acids. For the CDR3, the DNA is TGCGCCACATGGGGGCAGGGGACCGTAATGAACACTGAAGCTTTCTTT. Protein: CATWGQGTVMNTEAFF.